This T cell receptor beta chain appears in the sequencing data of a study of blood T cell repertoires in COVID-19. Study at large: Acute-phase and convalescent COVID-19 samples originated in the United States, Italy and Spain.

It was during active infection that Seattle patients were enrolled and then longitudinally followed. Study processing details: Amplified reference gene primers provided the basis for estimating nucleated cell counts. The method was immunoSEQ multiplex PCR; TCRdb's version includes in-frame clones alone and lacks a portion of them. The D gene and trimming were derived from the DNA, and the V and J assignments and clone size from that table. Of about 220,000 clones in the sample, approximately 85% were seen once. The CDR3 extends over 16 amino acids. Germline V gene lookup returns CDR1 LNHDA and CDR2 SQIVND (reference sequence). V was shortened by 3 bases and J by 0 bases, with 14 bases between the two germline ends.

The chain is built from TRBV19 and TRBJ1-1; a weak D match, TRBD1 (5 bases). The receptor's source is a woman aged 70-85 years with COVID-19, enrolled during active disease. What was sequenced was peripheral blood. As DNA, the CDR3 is TGTGCCAGTAGTATTTCGGAGACAGAGATGAACACTGAAGCTTTCTTT. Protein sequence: CASSISETEMNTEAFF.